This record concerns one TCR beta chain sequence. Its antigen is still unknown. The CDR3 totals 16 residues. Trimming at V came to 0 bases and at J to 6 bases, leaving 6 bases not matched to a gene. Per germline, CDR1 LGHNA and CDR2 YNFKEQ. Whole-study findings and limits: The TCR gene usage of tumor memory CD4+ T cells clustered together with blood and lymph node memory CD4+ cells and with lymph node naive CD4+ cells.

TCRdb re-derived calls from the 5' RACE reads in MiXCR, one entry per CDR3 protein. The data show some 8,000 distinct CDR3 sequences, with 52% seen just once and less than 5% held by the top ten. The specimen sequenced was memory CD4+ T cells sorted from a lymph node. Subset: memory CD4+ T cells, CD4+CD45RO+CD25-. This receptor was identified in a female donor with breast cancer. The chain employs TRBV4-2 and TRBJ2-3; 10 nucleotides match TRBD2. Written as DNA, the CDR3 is TGTGCCAGCAGCCAAGATCTACTAGCGGGGACCGATACGCAGTATTTT. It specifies CASSQDLLAGTDTQYF.